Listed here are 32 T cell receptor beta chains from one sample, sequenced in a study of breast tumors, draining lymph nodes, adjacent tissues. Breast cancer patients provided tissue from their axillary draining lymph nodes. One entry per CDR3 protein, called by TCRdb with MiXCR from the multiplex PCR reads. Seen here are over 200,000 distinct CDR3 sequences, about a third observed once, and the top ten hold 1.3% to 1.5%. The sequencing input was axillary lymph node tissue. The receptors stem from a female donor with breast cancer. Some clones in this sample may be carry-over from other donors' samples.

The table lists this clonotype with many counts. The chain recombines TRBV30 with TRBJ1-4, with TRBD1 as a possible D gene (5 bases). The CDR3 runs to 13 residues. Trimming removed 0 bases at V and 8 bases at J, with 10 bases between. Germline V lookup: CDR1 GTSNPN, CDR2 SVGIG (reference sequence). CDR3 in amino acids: CAWSVRGKEKLFF. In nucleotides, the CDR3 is TGTGCCTGGAGTGTACGGGGGAAAGAAAAACTGTTTTTT.

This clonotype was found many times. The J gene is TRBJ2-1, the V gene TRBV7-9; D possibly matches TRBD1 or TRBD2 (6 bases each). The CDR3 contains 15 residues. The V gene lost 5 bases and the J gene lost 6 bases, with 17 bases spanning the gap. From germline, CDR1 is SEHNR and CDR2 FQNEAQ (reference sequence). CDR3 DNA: TGTGCCAGCAGCCTTGGGGGCAGGAGGGCCAATGAGCAGTTCTTC. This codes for CASSLGGRRANEQFF.

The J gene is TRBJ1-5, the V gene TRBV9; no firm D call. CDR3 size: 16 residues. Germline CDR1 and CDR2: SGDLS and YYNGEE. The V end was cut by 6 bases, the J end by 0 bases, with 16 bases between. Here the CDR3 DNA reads TGTGCCAGCACCCGCCTAGCGGCGGATAGCAATCAGCCCCAGCATTTT. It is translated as CASTRLAADSNQPQHF.

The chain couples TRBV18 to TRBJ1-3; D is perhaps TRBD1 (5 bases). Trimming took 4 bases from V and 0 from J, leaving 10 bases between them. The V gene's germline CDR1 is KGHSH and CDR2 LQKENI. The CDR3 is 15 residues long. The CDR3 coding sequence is TGTGCCAGCTCACGGGGCGGATCCTCTGGAAACACCATATATTTT. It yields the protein CASSRGGSSGNTIYF.

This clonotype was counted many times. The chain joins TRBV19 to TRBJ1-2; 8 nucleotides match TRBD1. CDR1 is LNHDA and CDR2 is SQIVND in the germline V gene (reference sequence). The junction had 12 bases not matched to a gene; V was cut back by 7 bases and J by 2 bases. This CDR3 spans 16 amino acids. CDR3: CASTARGRQGNYGYTF. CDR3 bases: TGTGCCAGTACCGCCCGGGGAAGACAGGGGAACTATGGCTACACCTTC.

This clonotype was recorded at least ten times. The CDR3 DNA reads as TGTGCCAGCAGCTTGGGACCGAGTGCCTACGAGCAGTACTTC. Translated: CASSLGPSAYEQYF. The chain combines TRBV5-4 with TRBJ2-7; D is uncertain. Trimming removed 0 bases at V and 2 bases at J, with 9 bases between. Looked up from germline, CDR1 is SGHNT and CDR2 is YYREEE (reference sequence). This CDR3 has 14 residues.

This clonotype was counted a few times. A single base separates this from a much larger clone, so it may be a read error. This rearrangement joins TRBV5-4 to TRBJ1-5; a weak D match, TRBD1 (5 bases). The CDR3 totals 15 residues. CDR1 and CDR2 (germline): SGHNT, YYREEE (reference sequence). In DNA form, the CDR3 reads TGTGCCAGCAGCAGGGACGGAAATAGCAATCAGCCCCAGCGTTTT. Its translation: CASSRDGNSNQPQRF.

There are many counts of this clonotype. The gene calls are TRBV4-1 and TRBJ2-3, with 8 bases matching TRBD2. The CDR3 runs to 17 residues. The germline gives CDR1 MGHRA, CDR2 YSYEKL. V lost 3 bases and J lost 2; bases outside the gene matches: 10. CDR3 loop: CASSQAGVAGYTDTQYF. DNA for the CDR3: TGCGCCAGCAGCCAGGCGGGGGTAGCGGGATACACAGATACGCAGTATTTT.

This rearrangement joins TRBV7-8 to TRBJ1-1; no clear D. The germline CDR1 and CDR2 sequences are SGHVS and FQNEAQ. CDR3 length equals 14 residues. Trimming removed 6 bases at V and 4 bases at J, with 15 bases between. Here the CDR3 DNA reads TGTGCCAGCAGGCTGGCGCGAGGGAGCACTGAAGCTTTCTTT. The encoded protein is CASRLARGSTEAFF.

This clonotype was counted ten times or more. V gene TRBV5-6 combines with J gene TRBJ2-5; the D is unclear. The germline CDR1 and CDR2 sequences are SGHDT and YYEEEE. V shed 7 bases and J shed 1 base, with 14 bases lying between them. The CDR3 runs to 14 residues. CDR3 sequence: CASGFRTLQETQYF. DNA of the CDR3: TGTGCCAGCGGGTTTAGGACCCTCCAAGAGACCCAGTACTTC.

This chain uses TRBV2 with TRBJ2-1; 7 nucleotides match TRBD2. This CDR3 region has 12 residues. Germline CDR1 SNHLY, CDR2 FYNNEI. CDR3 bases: TGTGCTAGAGGACTAGTTGACAATGAGCAGTTCTTC. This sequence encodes CARGLVDNEQFF.

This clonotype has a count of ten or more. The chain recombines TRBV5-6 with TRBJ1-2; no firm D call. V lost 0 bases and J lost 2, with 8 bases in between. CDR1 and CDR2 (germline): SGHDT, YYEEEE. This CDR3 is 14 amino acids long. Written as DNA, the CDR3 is TGTGCCAGCAGCTTGGGGGTCACAAACTATGGCTACACCTTC. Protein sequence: CASSLGVTNYGYTF. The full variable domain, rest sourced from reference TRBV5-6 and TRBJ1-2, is DAGVTQSPTHLIKTRGQQVTLRCSPKSGHDTVSWYQQALGQGPQFIFQYYEEEERQRGNFPDRFSGHQFPNYSSELNVNALLLGDSALYLCASSLGVTNYGYTFGSGTRLTVV.

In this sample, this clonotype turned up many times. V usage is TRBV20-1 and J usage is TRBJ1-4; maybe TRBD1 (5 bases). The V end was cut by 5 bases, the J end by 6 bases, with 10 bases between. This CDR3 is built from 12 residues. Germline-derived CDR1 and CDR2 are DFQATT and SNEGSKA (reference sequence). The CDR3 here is CSAQGLDEKLFF. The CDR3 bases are TGCAGTGCTCAGGGTCTAGATGAAAAACTGTTTTTT.

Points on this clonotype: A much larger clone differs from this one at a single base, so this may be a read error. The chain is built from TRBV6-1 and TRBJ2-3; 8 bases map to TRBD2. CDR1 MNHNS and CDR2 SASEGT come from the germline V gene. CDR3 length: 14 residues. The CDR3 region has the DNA TGCGCCAGCAGTTTGGGACTAGGTTGGGGTACGCAGTATTTT. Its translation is CASSLGLGWGTQYF.

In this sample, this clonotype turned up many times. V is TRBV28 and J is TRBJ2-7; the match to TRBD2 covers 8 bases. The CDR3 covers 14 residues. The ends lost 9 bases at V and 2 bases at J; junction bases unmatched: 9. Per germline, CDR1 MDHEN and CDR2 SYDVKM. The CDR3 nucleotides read TGTGCCAGTGCCGCGGGAGGTGGGACCTACGAGCAGTACTTC. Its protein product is CASAAGGGTYEQYF.

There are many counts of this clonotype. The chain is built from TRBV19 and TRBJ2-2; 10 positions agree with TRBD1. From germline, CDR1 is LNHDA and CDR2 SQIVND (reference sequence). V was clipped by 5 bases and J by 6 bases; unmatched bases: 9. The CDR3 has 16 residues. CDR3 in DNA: TGTGCCAGTAGTGCTTCAGACAGGGGGCACCCCGGGGAGCTGTTTTTT. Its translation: CASSASDRGHPGELFF.

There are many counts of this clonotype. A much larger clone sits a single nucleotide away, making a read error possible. The CDR3 reads CASSYRGASYGYTF. The CDR3 nucleotides are TGTGCCAGCAGTTATAGGGGGGCATCGTATGGCTACACCTTC. The chain links TRBV11-2 to TRBJ1-2, with D possibly matching TRBD1 (6 bases). CDR1 is SGHAT, CDR2 FQNNGV, per germline. The V end lost 6 bases, the J end lost 5 bases, and 16 bases lay between the germline ends. The CDR3 totals 14 residues. Variable domain in full (rest from reference TRBV11-2 and TRBJ1-2): EAGVAQSPRYKIIEKRQSVAFWCNPISGHATLYWYQQILGQGPKLLIQFQNNGVVDDSQLPKDRFSAERLKGVDSTLKIQPAKLEDSAVYLCASSYRGASYGYTFGSGTRLTVV.

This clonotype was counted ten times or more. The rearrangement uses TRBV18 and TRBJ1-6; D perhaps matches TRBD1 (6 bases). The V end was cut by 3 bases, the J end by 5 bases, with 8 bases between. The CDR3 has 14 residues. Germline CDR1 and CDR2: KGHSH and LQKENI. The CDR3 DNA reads TGTGCCAGCTCACCCGGACAGCATAATTCACCCCTCCACTTT. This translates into CASSPGQHNSPLHF.

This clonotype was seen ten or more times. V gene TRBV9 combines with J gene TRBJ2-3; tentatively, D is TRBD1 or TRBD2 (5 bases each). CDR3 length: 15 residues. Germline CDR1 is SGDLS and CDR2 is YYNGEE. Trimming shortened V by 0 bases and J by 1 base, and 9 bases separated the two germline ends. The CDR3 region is CASSVARGGTDTQYF. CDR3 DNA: TGTGCCAGCAGCGTAGCTAGAGGGGGCACAGATACGCAGTATTTT.

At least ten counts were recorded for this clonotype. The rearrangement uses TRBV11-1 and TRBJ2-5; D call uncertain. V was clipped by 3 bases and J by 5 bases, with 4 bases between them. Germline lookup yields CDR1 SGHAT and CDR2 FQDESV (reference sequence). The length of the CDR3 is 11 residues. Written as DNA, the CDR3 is TGTGCCAGCAGCTTCCAGGAGACCCAGTACTTC. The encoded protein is CASSFQETQYF.

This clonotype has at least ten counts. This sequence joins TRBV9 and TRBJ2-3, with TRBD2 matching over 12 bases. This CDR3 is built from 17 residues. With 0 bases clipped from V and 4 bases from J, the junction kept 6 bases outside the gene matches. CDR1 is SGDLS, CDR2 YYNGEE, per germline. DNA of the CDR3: TGTGCCAGCAGCGTAGGTTCACTAGCGGGAGGTGCAGATACGCAGTATTTT. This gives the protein CASSVGSLAGGADTQYF. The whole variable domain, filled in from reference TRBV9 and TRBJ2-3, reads DSGVTQTPKHLITATGQRVTLRCSPRSGDLSVYWYQQSLDQGLQFLIQYYNGEERAKGNILERFSAQQFPDLHSELNLSSLELGDSALYFCASSVGSLAGGADTQYFGPGTRLTVL.

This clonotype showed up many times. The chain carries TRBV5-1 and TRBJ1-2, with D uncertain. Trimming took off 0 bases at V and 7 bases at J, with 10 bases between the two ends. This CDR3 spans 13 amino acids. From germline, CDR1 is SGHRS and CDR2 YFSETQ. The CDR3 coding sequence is TGCGCCAGCAGCTTGGATGGGTCTCGTGGCTACACCTTC. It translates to CASSLDGSRGYTF. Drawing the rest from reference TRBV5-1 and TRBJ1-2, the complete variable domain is KAGVTQTPRYLIKTRGQQVTLSCSPISGHRSVSWYQQTPGQGLQFLFEYFSETQRNKGNFPGRFSGRQFSNSRSEMNVSTLELGDSALYLCASSLDGSRGYTFGSGTRLTVV.

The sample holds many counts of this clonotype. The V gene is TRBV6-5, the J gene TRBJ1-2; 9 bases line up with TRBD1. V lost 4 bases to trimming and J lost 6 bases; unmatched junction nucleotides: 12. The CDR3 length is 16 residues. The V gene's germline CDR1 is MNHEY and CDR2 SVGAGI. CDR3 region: CASSSRPPQGADGYTF. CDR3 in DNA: TGTGCCAGCAGTTCCCGCCCCCCACAGGGGGCGGATGGCTACACCTTC.

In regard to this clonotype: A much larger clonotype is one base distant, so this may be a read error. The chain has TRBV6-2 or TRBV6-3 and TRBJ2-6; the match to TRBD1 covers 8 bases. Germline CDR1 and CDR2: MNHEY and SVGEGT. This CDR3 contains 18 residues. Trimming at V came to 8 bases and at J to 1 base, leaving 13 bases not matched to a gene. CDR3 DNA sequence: TGTGCCAGCTTCCCAACCAGGGGGCGGACTTCTGGGGCCAACGTCCTGACTTTC. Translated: CASFPTRGRTSGANVLTF.

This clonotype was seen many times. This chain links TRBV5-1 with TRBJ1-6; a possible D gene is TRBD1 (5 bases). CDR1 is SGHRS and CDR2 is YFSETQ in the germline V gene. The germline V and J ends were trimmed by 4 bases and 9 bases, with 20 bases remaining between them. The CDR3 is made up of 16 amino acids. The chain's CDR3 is CASSGGQTTNGSPLHF. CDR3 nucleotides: TGCGCCAGCAGCGGAGGACAAACAACAAATGGTTCACCCCTCCACTTT.

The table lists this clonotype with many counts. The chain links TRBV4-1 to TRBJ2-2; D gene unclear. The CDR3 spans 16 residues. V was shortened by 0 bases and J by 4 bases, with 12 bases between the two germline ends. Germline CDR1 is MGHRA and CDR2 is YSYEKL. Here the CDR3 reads CASSQEVAASTGELFF. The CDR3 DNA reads TGCGCCAGCAGCCAAGAAGTCGCAGCGAGCACCGGGGAGCTGTTTTTT.

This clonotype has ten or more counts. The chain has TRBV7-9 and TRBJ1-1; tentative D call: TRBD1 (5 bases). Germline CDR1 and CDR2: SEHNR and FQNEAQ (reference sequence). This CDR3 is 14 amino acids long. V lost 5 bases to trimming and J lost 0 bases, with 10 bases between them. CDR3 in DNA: TGTGCCAGCAGCAAAGGGACCGTGAACACTGAAGCTTTCTTT. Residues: CASSKGTVNTEAFF. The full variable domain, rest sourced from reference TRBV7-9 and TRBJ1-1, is DTGVSQNPRHKITKRGQNVTFRCDPISEHNRLYWYRQTLGQGPEFLTYFQNEAQLEKSRLLSDRFSAERPKGSFSTLEIQRTEQGDSAMYLCASSKGTVNTEAFFGQGTRLTVV.

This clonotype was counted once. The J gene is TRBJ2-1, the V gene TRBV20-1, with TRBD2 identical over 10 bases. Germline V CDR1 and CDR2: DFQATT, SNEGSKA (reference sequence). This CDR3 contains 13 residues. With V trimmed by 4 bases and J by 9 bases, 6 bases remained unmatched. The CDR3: CSAKGTSEVEQFF. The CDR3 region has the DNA TGCAGTGCTAAAGGGACTAGCGAAGTTGAGCAGTTCTTC.

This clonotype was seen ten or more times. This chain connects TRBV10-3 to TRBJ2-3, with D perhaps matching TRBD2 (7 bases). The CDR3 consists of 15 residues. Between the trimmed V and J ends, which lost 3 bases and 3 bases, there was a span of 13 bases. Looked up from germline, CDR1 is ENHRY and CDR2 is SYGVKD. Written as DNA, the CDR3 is TGTGCCATCAGTGAAGTGGGAGGGGGGACAGATACGCAGTATTTT. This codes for CAISEVGGGTDTQYF.

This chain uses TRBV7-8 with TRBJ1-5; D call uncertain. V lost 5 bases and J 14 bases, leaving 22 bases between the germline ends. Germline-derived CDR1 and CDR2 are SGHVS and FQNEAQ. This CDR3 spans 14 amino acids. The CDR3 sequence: CASSTEPARAYEHF. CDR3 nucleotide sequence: TGTGCCAGCAGCACAGAGCCGGCTAGAGCCTACGAGCATTTT.

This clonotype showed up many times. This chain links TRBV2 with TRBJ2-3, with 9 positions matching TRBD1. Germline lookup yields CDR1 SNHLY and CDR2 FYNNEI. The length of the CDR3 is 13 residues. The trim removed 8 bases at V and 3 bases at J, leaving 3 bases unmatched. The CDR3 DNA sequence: TGTGCCAGCGGGGACAGGGTAACAGATACGCAGTATTTT. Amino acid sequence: CASGDRVTDTQYF.

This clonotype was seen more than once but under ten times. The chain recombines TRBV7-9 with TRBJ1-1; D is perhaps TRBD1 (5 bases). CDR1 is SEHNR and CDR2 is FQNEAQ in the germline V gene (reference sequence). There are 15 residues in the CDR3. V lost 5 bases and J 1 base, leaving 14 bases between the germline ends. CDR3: CASSPQMGQNTEAFF. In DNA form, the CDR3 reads TGTGCCAGCAGCCCGCAGATGGGGCAGAACACTGAAGCTTTCTTT. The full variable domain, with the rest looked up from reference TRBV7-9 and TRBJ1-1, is DTGVSQNPRHKITKRGQNVTFRCDPISEHNRLYWYRQTLGQGPEFLTYFQNEAQLEKSRLLSDRFSAERPKGSFSTLEIQRTEQGDSAMYLCASSPQMGQNTEAFFGQGTRLTVV.